This record covers a single T cell receptor (beta chain). This clonotype came up a few times. The antigen it recognizes is unknown. No base qualities exist here, and no much larger clone lies one base off it. The library was built by means of RACE. Data came from a NextSeq 500. During library preparation, unique molecular identifiers were attached to individual cDNA molecules so that TCRs could be counted quantitatively and reproducibly. From each blood RNA sample, both TCR alpha and TCR beta chains were sequenced. Concerning the study's data processing: A median of about 100,000 TCRs per sample was observed, with a range of about 20,000 to 690,600. V, J and CDR3 annotation of the TCR reads was performed with the Decombinator software suite. Every sample was subsampled to the same number of TCRs (28,000) for the PS versus PT1 abundance plots. Expanded TCRs were defined as absent before sensitization and observed at least eight times at the 2-week time point. TCRdb reworked the public reads: Q25 trimming with fastp, MiXCR clone assembly, productive beta chains retained. Rows merge per CDR3 protein into single entries with the most common DNA and genes. The V and J calls shown here were made by TCRdb, not taken from the authors' results. Within this sample are tens of thousands of distinct CDR3 sequences, with about 11% of them counted one time only. The ten largest clones represent 2.2% of the sample.

Read against the paper, the sample's time point label means: patch test 2, 6 weeks after DPC sensitization. The treatment or condition label of this sample denotes: therapeutic diphenylcyclopropenone sensitization with weekly scalp DPC. At every patch-test visit, the blood draw took place before the patch test was put on. To be eligible, patients had to be aged 18 to 70, diagnosed with alopecia and judged suitable for DPC therapy, while pregnant patients were excluded. Total RNA was extracted from unfractionated whole blood that had been collected in Tempus Blood RNA tubes. The data were obtained in a study of human T cells and chemical hapten exposure (TCRdb year 2021). For the wider study: For sensitization, 2% DPC in acetone was applied to a 2 cm by 2 cm area of upper inner arm skin. This study followed changes in the peripheral blood TCR repertoire in vivo during primary and secondary sensitization of alopecia patients to the hapten diphenylcyclopropenone (DPC). Approximately 30 alopecia patients provided blood for TCR sequencing at one to four time points (pre-sensitization, 2, 6 and 24 weeks). The libraries were sequenced as a pool, and the TCR yield per sample differed mostly because of small variations in library volumes within the pool. The mostly female patient cohort included alopecia areata with under or over 50% scalp involvement, alopecia totalis and alopecia universalis. Blood samples were taken from patients before sensitization (week 0) and then at 2, 6 and about 24 weeks after DPC sensitization. Patients additionally received weekly therapeutic DPC doses to the scalp throughout the approximately 25-week study period. Patch testing was performed on the upper back with Finn chambers containing 0.01% DPC, and the patch tests were scored after 6 days according to International Contact Dermatitis Research Group standards. The investigation overall reported the following: Because all patients had alopecia, a presumed autoimmune disease, the immune response of the patients might differ from that of healthy individuals. Patch test score was positively correlated with the number of PT1 expanded TCRs, with significance at thresholds 8, 16 and 32 but not at 4. Repeated subsampling changed both the strength of the expansion versus patch-test correlation and the threshold at which that correlation became significant. No change with DPC sensitization was found in the number of TCRs above 1 in 1000 frequency, and no evidence of global repertoire structure alterations was found. Expanded TCRs formed significantly more large CDR3 similarity clusters than pre-sensitization or healthy control sets, consistent with antigen-driven responses.

At the junction V is shortened by 4 bases and J by 8 bases, with 18 bases in between. CDR1 SGHRS and CDR2 YFSETQ are derived from the germline V gene. From the cysteine through the phenylalanine, the CDR3 covers 15 amino acids. Kept here is only the CDR3 DNA, which spans 45 bases and is read in frame from base 1. The sequenced sample was whole blood, obtained in connection with sensitization to the hapten diphenylcyclopropenone (DPC). The rearranged chain carries TRBV5-1 and TRBJ1-4; the D region possibly corresponds to TRBD1 (5 bases align). The clonotype originates from a middle-aged man with alopecia areata. Some clones in this sample may be carry-over from other donors' samples. At the DNA level, the sequence is TGCGCCAGCAGCCGACCGGACTCCGGGGACGAAAAACTGTTTTTT. Its coded protein is CASSRPDSGDEKLFF.